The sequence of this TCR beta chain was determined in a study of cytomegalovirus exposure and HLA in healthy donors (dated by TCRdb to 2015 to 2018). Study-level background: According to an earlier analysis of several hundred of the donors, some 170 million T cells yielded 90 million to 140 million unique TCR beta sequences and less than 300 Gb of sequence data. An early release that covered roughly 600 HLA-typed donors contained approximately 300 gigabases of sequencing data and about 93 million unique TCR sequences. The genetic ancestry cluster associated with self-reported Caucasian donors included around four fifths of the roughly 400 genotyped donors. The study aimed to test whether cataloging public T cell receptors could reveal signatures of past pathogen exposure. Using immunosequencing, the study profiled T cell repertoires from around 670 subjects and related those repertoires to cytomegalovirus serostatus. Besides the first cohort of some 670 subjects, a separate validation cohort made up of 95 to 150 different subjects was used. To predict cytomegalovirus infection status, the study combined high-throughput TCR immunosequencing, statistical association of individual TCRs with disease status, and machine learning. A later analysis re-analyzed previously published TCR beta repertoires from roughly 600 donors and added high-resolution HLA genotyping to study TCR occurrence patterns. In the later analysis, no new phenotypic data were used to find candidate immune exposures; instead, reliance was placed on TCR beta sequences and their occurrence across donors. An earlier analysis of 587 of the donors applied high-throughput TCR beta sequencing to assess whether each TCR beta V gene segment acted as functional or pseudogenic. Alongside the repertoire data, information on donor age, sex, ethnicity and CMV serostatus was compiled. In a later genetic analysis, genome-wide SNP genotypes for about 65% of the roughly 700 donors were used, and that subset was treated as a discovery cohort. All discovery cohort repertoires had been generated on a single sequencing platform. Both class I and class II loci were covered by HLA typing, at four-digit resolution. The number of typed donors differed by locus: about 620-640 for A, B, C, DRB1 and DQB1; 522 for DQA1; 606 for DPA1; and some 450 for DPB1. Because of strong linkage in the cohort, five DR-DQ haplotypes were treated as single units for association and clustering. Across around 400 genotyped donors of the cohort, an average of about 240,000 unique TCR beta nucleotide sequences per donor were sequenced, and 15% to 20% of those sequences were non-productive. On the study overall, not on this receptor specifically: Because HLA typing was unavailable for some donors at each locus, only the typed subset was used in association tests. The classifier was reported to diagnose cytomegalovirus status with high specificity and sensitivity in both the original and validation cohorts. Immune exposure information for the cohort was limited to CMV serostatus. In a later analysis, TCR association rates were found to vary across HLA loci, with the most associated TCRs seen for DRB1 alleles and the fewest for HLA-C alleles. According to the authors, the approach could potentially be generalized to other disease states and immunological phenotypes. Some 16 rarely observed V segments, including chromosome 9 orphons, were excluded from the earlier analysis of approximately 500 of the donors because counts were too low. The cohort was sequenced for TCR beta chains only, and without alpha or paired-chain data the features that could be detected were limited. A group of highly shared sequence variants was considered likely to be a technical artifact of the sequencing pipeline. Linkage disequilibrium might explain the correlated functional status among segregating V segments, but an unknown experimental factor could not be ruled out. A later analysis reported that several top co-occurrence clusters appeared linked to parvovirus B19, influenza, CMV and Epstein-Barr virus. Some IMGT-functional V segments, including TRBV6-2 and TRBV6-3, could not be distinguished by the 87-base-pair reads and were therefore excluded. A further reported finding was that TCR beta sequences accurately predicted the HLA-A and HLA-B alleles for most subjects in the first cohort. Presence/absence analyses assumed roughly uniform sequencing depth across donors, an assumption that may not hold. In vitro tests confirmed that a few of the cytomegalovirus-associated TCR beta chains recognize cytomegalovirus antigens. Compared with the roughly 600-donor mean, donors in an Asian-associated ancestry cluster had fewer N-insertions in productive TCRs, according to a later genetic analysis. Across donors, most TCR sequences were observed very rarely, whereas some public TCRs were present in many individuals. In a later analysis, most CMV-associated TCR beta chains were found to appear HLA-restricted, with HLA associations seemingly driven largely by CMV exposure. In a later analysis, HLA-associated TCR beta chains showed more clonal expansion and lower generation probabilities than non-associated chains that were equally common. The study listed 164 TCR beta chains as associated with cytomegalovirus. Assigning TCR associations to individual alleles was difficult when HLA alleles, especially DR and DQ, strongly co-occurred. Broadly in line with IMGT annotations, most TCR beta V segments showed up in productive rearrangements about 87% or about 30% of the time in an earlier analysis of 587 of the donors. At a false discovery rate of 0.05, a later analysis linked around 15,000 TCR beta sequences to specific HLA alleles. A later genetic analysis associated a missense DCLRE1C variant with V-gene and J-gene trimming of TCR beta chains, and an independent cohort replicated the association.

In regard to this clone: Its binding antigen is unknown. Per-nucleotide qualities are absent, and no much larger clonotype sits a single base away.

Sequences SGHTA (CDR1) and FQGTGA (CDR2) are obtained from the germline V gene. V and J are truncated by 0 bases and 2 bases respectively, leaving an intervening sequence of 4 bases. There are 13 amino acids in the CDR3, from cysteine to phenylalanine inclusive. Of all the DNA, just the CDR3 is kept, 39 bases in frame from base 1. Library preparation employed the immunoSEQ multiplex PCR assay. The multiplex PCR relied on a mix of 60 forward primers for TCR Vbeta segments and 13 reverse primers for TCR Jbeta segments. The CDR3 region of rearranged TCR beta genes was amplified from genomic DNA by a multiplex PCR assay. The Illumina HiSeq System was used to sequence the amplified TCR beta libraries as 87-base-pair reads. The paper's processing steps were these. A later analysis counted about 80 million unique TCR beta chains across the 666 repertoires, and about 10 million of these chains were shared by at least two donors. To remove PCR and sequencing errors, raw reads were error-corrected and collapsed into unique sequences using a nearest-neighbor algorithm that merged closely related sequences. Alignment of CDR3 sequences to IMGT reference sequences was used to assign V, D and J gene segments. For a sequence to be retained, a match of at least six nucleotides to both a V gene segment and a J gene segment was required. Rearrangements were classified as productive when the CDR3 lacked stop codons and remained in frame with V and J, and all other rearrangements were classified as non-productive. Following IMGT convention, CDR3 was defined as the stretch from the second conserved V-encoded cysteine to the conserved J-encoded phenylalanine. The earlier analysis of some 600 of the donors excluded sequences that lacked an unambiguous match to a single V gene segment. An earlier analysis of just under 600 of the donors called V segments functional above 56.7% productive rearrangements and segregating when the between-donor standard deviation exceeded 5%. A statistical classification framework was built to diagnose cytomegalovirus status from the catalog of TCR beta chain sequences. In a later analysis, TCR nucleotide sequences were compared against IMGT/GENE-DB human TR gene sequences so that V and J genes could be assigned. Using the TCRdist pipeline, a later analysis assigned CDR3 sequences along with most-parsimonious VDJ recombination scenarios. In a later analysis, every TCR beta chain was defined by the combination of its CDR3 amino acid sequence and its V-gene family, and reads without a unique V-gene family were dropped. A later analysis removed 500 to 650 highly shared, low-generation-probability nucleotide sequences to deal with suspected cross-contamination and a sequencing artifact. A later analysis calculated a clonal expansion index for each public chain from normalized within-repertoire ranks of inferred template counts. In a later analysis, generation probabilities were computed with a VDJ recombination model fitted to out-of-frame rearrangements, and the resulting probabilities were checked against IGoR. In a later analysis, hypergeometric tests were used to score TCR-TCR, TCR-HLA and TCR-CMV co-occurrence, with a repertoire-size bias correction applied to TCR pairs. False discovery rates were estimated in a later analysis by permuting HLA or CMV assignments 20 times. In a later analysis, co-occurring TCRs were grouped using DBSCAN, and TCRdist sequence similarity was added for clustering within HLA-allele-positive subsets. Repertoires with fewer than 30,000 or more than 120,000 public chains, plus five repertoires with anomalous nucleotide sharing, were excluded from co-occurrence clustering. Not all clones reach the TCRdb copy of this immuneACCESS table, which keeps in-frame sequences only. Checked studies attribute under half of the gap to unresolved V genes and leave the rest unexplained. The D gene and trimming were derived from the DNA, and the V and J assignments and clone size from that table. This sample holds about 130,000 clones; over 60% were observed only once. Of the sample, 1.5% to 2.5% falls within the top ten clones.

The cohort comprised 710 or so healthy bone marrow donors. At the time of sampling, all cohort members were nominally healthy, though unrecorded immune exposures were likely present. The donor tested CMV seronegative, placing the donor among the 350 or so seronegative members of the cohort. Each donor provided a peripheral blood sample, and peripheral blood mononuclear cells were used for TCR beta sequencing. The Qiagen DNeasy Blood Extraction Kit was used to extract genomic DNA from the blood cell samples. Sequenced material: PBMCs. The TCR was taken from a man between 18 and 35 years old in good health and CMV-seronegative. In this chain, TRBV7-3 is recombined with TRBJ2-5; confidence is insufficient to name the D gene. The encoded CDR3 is CASSLTPQETQYF. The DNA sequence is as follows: TGTGCCAGCAGCTTAACCCCGCAAGAGACCCAGTACTTC.